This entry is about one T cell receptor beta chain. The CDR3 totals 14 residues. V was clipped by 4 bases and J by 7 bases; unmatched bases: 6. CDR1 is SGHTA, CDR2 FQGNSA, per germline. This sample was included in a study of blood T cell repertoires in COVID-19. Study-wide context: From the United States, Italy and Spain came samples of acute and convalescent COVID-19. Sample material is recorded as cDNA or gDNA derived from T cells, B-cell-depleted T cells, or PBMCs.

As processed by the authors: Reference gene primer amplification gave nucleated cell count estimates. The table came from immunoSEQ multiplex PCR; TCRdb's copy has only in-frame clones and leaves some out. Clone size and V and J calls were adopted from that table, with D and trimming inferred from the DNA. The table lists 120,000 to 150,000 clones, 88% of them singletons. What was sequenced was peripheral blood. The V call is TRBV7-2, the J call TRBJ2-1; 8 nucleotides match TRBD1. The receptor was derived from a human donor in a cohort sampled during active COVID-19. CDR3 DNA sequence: TGTGCCAGCAGCTCAAAGGGACAGGAGAATGAGCAGTTCTTC. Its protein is CASSSKGQENEQFF.